Listed below are T cell receptor beta chains from one sample, sequenced in a study of Graves' ophthalmopathy and Graves' hyperthyroidism. TCRdb fed the multiplex PCR reads into MiXCR, producing one record per CDR3 protein. This sample has more than 1,000,000 distinct CDR3 sequences, with roughly two fifths found just once. Sequenced: peripheral blood or thyroid tissue (not recorded which). These receptors were taken from an adult man with Graves' hyperthyroidism. Each CDR3 is given with its conserved first and last residue. The order of the fields is V gene, clone size, J gene, D gene, CDR3 protein, CDR3 DNA. The D gene is left open where the match is weak. A row's size may be missing; if present it is once, few, many or a size class.

TRBV7-2,.,TRBJ2-7,.,CAGSLGGRRSYEQYF,TGTGCCGGCAGCTTAGGTGGGCGACGCTCCTACGAGCAGTACTTC
TRBV6-5,.,TRBJ2-5,TRBD2,CASSGSSGGETQYF,TGTGCCAGCAGCGGATCCAGCGGGGGGGAGACCCAGTACTTC
TRBV29-1,many,TRBJ2-7,TRBD2,CSARGTQTSGLYEQYF,TGCAGCGCCCGGGGCACCCAGACTAGCGGTTTGTACGAGCAGTACTTC
TRBV5-1,many,TRBJ1-1,.,CASSLATPGSEAFF,TGCGCCAGCAGCTTGGCCACGCCCGGGTCTGAAGCTTTCTTT
TRBV2,.,TRBJ2-7,.,CASSEVGVVNEQYF,TGTGCCAGCAGTGAAGTGGGGGTTGTGAACGAGCAGTACTTC
TRBV6-2/TRBV6-3,few,TRBJ2-5,TRBD1,CASSYEGRGYGRGTQYF,TGTGCCAGCAGTTACGAGGGCAGGGGGTACGGTCGAGGGACCCAGTACTTC
TRBV9,many,TRBJ1-2,.,CASSVVEIWGDGYTF,TGTGCCAGCAGCGTAGTGGAGATTTGGGGTGATGGCTACACCTTC
TRBV10-3,.,TRBJ1-6,TRBD1,CAADEGGGAGGNSPLHF,TGTGCCGCAGATGAAGGGGGTGGGGCAGGGGGTAATTCACCCCTCCACTTT
TRBV5-1,few,TRBJ1-1,TRBD1,CASSLIAGGGMAEAFF,TGCGCCAGCAGCTTGATCGCAGGGGGCGGCATGGCTGAAGCTTTCTTT
TRBV29-1,many,TRBJ2-7,.,CSAGGRLIVEQYF,TGCAGCGCTGGGGGGCGGCTTATCGTCGAGCAGTACTTC
TRBV6-2/TRBV6-3,.,TRBJ1-1,.,CATGHRLEAFF,TGTGCTACGGGGCATCGGCTAGAAGCTTTCTTT